These 7 T cell receptor beta chains were sequenced from one sample in a study of T cell responses to AZD1222 COVID-19 vaccine. Method: immunoSEQ multiplex PCR; TCRdb's copy keeps in-frame clones and lacks some. The data contain approximately 100,000 clones, 70% to 90% of them seen just once; the ten biggest clones take up approximately 16%. Sequenced here: peripheral blood, sampled on day 0 of AZD1222 vaccination. These receptors all stem from an adult in good health.

The V and J genes are TRBV28 and TRBJ1-2; D is unresolved. This CDR3 is 13 amino acids long. Germline V gene lookup returns CDR1 MDHEN and CDR2 SYDVKM. V was shortened by 5 bases and J by 8 bases, with 15 bases between the two germline ends. Here the CDR3 DNA reads TGTGCCAGCAGTCCCCCGGGCCCCACGGGCTACACCTTC. This translates into CASSPPGPTGYTF.

CDR3 region: CASSLGRGGFSYEQYF. DNA of the CDR3: TGTGCCAGCAGTTTGGGTCGGGGGGGCTTCTCCTACGAGCAGTACTTC. The chain links TRBV27 to TRBJ2-7, with TRBD2 matching 8 bases. The ends lost 3 bases at V and 0 bases at J; junction bases unmatched: 7. The germline V gene encodes CDR1 MNHEY and CDR2 SMNVEV (reference sequence). The CDR3 is 16 amino acids.

The CDR3 DNA reads TGTGCCAGCAGTTTATCGCCGGGGGCTTGGCAGTTCTTC. This codes for CASSLSPGAWQFF. The chain is built from TRBV27 and TRBJ2-1; D is tentatively TRBD1 or TRBD2 (6 bases each). V was pared by 0 bases and J by 12 bases, with 12 bases between. CDR1 and CDR2 from the germline V gene are MNHEY and SMNVEV (reference sequence). The CDR3 has 13 amino acids.

This clone occurred once. One end of the junction varies from germline; a read error may be responsible. The chain uses TRBV4-1 and TRBJ1-4; TRBD1 agrees at 8 bases. The germline V gene encodes CDR1 MGHRA and CDR2 YSYEKL. The CDR3 covers 16 residues. Here the CDR3 DNA reads TGCGCCAGCAGCGAAGATGGGACAGGTGGTCGAGAAAAACTGTTTTTT. Translation gives CASSEDGTGGREKLFF.

The chain carries TRBV12-5 and TRBJ1-1; D is undetermined. The germline V and J ends were trimmed by 3 bases and 5 bases, with 13 bases remaining between them. Per the germline V gene, CDR1 is LGHNT and CDR2 is FRNRAP. There are 14 residues in the CDR3. CDR3: CASGFGRRATEAFF. In DNA form, the CDR3 reads TGTGCTAGTGGTTTCGGGAGGAGGGCAACTGAAGCTTTCTTT.

This clone has only a few counts. Other DNA sequences from this sample encode an identical CDR3 as well. This chain connects TRBV11-3 to TRBJ1-1, with no clear D. The CDR3 totals 13 residues. Per germline, CDR1 SGHNT and CDR2 YENEEA. V was pared by 1 base and J by 0 bases, with 3 bases between. CDR3 region: CASSLGLNTEAFF. CDR3 DNA: TGTGCCAGCAGCTTAGGACTGAACACTGAAGCTTTCTTT.

The V and J genes are TRBV4-1 and TRBJ1-2; perhaps TRBD1 as D (6 bases). Trimming shortened V by 1 base and J by 4 bases, and 13 bases separated the two germline ends. There are 15 residues in the CDR3. CDR1 is MGHRA and CDR2 is YSYEKL in the germline V gene. CDR3 sequence: CASSQGWTDSYGYTF. CDR3 sequence (DNA): TGCGCCAGCAGCCAAGGCTGGACAGATAGCTATGGCTACACCTTC.